This is a list of T cell receptor beta chains from one sample in a study of T cell clones after liver transplantation. TCRdb's copy holds only in-frame clones and misses some; the assay was immunoSEQ multiplex PCR. The table shows about 51,000 clones, with 85% to 90% occurring only once. Sequencing was performed on CD8+ T cells from blood, taken 12 months after liver transplant. The receptors here all came from a human patient who received a liver transplant. Some T cells may trace back to the graft donor. Both conserved end residues are part of each CDR3. D genes are given only for firm matches. Clone sizes are given selectively: once, few, many, or a class where the clone is expanded.

len	j_gene	v_gene	d_gene	abundance	CDR3nt	CDR3aa
14	TRBJ2-7	TRBV19	TRBD1	NA	TGTGCCAGTAGTCCTTCCGGGACAGGGTACGAGCAGTACTTC	CASSPSGTGYEQYF
13	TRBJ1-5	TRBV19	NA	NA	TGTGCCAGTTCAGTTAATAGCAATCAGCCCCAGCATTTT	CASSVNSNQPQHF
14	TRBJ1-1	TRBV7-2	NA	NA	TGTGCCAGCAGCTTAGCGCAGGGTTATACTGAAGCTTTCTTT	CASSLAQGYTEAFF
14	TRBJ1-1	TRBV9	NA	NA	TGTGCCAGCAGCCTTCAGGGTAAGGCCACTGAAGCTTTCTTT	CASSLQGKATEAFF
13	TRBJ2-5	TRBV9	TRBD1	NA	TGTGCCAGCAGCCAGGACAGGGAAGAGACCCAGTACTTC	CASSQDREETQYF
12	TRBJ1-3	TRBV13	NA	NA	TGTGCCAGCAGCTTAATTGGAAACACCATATATTTT	CASSLIGNTIYF
15	TRBJ2-7	TRBV19	TRBD2	NA	TGTGCCAGTAGTATAGGAGCTAGCGGGCTTTACGAGCAGTACTTC	CASSIGASGLYEQYF
13	TRBJ2-5	TRBV27	NA	NA	TGTGCCAGCAGTGGGGGGCCTAAAGAGACCCAGTACTTC	CASSGGPKETQYF
13	TRBJ1-1	TRBV9	NA	NA	TGTGCCAGCAGCGTCGCTCCCGCATATGAAGCTTTCTTT	CASSVAPAYEAFF
18	TRBJ1-1	TRBV28	NA	NA	TGTGCCAGCAGTTTGTCGACAGGAGGCTTTCCGAGAGTCACTGAAGCTTTCTTT	CASSLSTGGFPRVTEAFF
18	TRBJ2-3	TRBV27	TRBD2	once	TGTGCCAGCAGCCGCCTGGGGGTAGCGGGAGTGAAGGGAGATACGCAGTATTTT	CASSRLGVAGVKGDTQYF
14	TRBJ1-1	TRBV28	NA	NA	TGTGCCAGCAGTGGGGACTTTGGAGGTCGTGAAGCTTTCTTT	CASSGDFGGREAFF
16	TRBJ2-1	TRBV19	TRBD2	few	TGTGCCAGTAGTATTGGAGCGGGAGTGCTCGTCAATGAGCAGTTCTTC	CASSIGAGVLVNEQFF
15	TRBJ2-7	TRBV5-6	NA	NA	TGTGCCAGCAGACCGGTTGGGGGGGCCCTCTACGAGCAGTACTTC	CASRPVGGALYEQYF
13	TRBJ2-1	TRBV29-1	NA	NA	TGCAGCGTTGGTGTGACAGGAGTCCATGAGCAGTTCTTC	CSVGVTGVHEQFF
14	TRBJ2-7	TRBV9	NA	NA	TGTGCCAGCAGCGTAGGATACAGGGCCTACGAGCAGTACTTC	CASSVGYRAYEQYF
14	TRBJ1-4	TRBV27	NA	NA	TGTGCCAGCAGTTTAGTGGGGGGGAGTGAAAAACTGTTTTTT	CASSLVGGSEKLFF
15	TRBJ2-2	TRBV19	TRBD1	NA	TGTGCCAGCGTGGGGTGGACAGGGTTCACCGGGGAGCTGTTTTTT	CASVGWTGFTGELFF
16	TRBJ1-2	TRBV12-5	TRBD1	NA	TGTGCTAGTGCCATGGGACAGGCCCTACTGAACTATGGCTACACCTTC	CASAMGQALLNYGYTF
14	TRBJ2-7	TRBV28	TRBD2	once	TGTGCCAGCAGTTTACGAGGGGAGGGTTACGAGCAGTACTTC	CASSLRGEGYEQYF
14	TRBJ2-7	TRBV27	TRBD2	once	TGTGCCAGCAGTCCCCGGGACTACCAGACTGAGCAGTACTTC	CASSPRDYQTEQYF
13	TRBJ2-7	TRBV10-2	TRBD2	NA	TGCGCCAGCGAGTCTAGCGGGAGTTACGAGCAGTACTTC	CASESSGSYEQYF
14	TRBJ1-1	TRBV6-1	NA	NA	TGTGCCAGCAGTGCCGGGACTGGGAACACTGAAGCTTTCTTT	CASSAGTGNTEAFF
12	TRBJ2-2	TRBV5-1	NA	NA	TGCGCCACCGCTGGGGACACCGGGGAGCTGTTTTTT	CATAGDTGELFF
13	TRBJ2-2	TRBV27	NA	NA	TGTGCCAGCAGTTTTAGCCCGCTTGGGGAGCTGTTTTTT	CASSFSPLGELFF
13	TRBJ2-7	TRBV30	NA	NA	TGTGCCTGGAGTGTACTAGGGGGTTACGAGCAGTACTTC	CAWSVLGGYEQYF
15	TRBJ2-2	TRBV29-1	TRBD2	NA	TGCAGCGTGCGCGACCGACTAGCGGGAGTAGGGGAGCTGTTTTTT	CSVRDRLAGVGELFF
15	TRBJ2-1	TRBV7-9	NA	NA	TGTGCCAGCAGTCGTCCTCTCGGGGCATACAATGAGCAGTTCTTC	CASSRPLGAYNEQFF
13	TRBJ1-5	TRBV28	NA	once	TGTGCCAGCAGTTTTTGGGACAATCAGCCCCAGCATTTT	CASSFWDNQPQHF
14	TRBJ2-1	TRBV13	NA	NA	TGTGCCAGCAGCTCAAGGACGGACCACAATGAGCAGTTCTTC	CASSSRTDHNEQFF
16	TRBJ2-2	TRBV28	NA	NA	TGTGCCAGCAGTTATACTCCAGGGTTCCCCCCCGGGGAGCTGTTTTTT	CASSYTPGFPPGELFF
14	TRBJ1-5	TRBV30	NA	NA	TGTGCCTGGAGTGTACGTGAAGGGAATCAGCCCCAGCATTTT	CAWSVREGNQPQHF
15	TRBJ2-7	TRBV19	TRBD1	NA	TGTGCCAGTAGTACCGGGACAGGGGGCCTCTACGAGCAGTACTTC	CASSTGTGGLYEQYF
16	TRBJ2-3	TRBV9	NA	NA	TGTGCCAGCAGCGGAGTTCGAGCGGGCGGTACAGATACGCAGTATTTT	CASSGVRAGGTDTQYF
12	TRBJ2-7	TRBV7-9	NA	NA	TGTGCCAGCAGCGAAGGGCCCTACGAGCAGTACTTC	CASSEGPYEQYF
13	TRBJ2-7	TRBV2	TRBD1	once	TGTGCCAGCTCCAGGGGGTCTTACTACGAGCAGTACTTC	CASSRGSYYEQYF
15	TRBJ2-1	TRBV11-2	NA	NA	TGTGCCAGCAGCTTAGGCGAAACGACGGTCGCGGAGCAGTTCTTC	CASSLGETTVAEQFF
15	TRBJ2-5	TRBV9	NA	once	TGTGCCAGCAGCGCTGGGACACTCTGGCAAGAGACCCAGTACTTC	CASSAGTLWQETQYF
14	TRBJ1-1	TRBV28	NA	NA	TGTGCCAGCAGTTTACCGGCGCCGGGCACTGAAGCTTTCTTT	CASSLPAPGTEAFF
15	TRBJ2-7	TRBV11-2	TRBD1	NA	TGTGCCAGCAGCTTAGACCCGGGACAGACCTACGAGCAGTACTTC	CASSLDPGQTYEQYF
13	TRBJ2-1	TRBV4-1	TRBD1	NA	TGCGCCAGCAGCCGAGGTCAGGGGGAGGAGCAGTTCTTC	CASSRGQGEEQFF
15	TRBJ1-3	TRBV28	NA	once	TGTGCCAGCAGTTTTCGGGGTGGCGTTGGAAACACCATATATTTT	CASSFRGGVGNTIYF
14	TRBJ2-2	TRBV19	TRBD1	NA	TGTGCCAGCAAGGACAGGGGTAACACCGGGGAGCTGTTTTTT	CASKDRGNTGELFF
12	TRBJ2-1	TRBV9	NA	NA	TGTGCCAGCAGCTTCGCGGCGGGTGAGCAGTTCTTC	CASSFAAGEQFF
14	TRBJ1-5	TRBV27	NA	NA	TGTGCCAGCAGCCCAGGGACGCGGAATCAGCCCCAGCATTTT	CASSPGTRNQPQHF
12	TRBJ2-2	TRBV4-1	NA	NA	TGCGCCAGCAGCGTGGCGGCCGGGGAGCTGTTTTTT	CASSVAAGELFF
13	TRBJ1-5	TRBV30	NA	NA	TGTGCCTGGAGTGAATCATACAATCAGCCCCAGCATTTT	CAWSESYNQPQHF
13	TRBJ2-2	TRBV6-5	NA	once	TGTGCCAGCAGTTACGGGGGTCCCGGGGAGCTGTTTTTT	CASSYGGPGELFF
14	TRBJ1-2	TRBV11-2	NA	few	TGTGCCAGCAGCCTGGACCAGGGAGACTATGGCTACACCTTC	CASSLDQGDYGYTF
14	TRBJ2-5	TRBV13	TRBD2	NA	TGTGCCAGCAGCTTAGGCCGGCTAGCGGCCGGGGAGTACTTC	CASSLGRLAAGEYF
15	TRBJ1-1	TRBV5-4	NA	NA	TGTGCCAGCAGCTTGGACGACGGGGGGCGCACTGAAGCTTTCTTT	CASSLDDGGRTEAFF